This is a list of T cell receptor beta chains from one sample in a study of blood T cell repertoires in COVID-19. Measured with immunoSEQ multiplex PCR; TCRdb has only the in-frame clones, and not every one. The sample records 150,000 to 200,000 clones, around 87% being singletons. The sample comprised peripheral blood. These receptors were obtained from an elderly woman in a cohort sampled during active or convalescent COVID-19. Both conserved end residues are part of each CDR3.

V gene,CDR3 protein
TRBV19,CASSMGTIPYEQYF
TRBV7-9,CASSFGRANEQFF
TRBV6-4,CASSVEAGEFLHF
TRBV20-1,CSASDQGGSPLHF
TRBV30,CAWSRGFETEAFF
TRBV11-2,CASSNRLAGGTGELFF
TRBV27,CASSPTGGINQPQHF
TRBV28,CASSNGQHMNTEAFF
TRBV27,CASSAYVGGLAGANTDTQYF
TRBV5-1,CASSLPEPTDTQYF
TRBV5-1,CASSLADLTVNTEAFF
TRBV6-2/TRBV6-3,CASSYRRGRPAEAFF
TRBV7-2,CASSLARDRGSDEQYF
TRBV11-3,CASTHPGLETQYF
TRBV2,CASSARASTTDTQYF
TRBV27,CASSPTGNQPQHF
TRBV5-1,CASSGGRLAGGLGTGELFF
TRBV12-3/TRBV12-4,CASRQGEGNTIYF
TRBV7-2,CASSTVLGSYNEQFF
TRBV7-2,CASSASGNNSPLHF
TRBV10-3,CAISDGFVAGAFGGSPLHF
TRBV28,CASRGAWGQESSRTQYF
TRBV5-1,CASSQTAGRTNSPLHF
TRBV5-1,CASSLSGSNEKLFF
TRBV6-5,CASSLVAGRGETQYF
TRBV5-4,CASSIGQATNEKLFF
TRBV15,CATSRFDLISGQGVSGANVLTF
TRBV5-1,CASSLETGIYSGNTIYF
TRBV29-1,CSVEGGGMDYTEAFF
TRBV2,CASSVQGSFYEQYF
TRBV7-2,CASSLFSGGLNEQFF
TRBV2,CASSEQGATNTGELFF
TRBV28,CASSLGGRISYEQYF
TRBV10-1,CASSERDSREQYF
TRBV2,CASSEAQTGGGEQFF
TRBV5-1,CASSYGQGGTEAFF
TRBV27,CASRLTGSYEQYF
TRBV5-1,CASSLRASGGTDTQYF
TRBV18,CASSPLAGGTDTQYF
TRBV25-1,CASSFPGQGRNGYTF
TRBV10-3,CAISAGTGVNQPQHF
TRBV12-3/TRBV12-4,CASIDDWNTEAFF
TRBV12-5,CASGPVSDDTQYF
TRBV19,CASSMITGSFEQFF
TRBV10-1,CASSHAGDEKLFF
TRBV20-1,CSASPHKGRVTTDTQYF
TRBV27,CASSAGQGKEGMYGYTF